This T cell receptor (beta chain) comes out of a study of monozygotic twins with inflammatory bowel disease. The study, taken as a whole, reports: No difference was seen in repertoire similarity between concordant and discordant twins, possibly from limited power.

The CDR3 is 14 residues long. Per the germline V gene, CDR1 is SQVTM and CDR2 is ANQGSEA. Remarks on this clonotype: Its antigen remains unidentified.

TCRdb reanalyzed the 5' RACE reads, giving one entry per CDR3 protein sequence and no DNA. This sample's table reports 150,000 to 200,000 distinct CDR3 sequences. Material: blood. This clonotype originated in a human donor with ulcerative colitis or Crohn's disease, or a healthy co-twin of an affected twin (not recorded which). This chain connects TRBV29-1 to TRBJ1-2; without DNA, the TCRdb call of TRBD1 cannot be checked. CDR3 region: CSVVPGQGFYGYTF. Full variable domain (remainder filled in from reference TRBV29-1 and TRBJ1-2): SAVISQKPSRDICQRGTSLTIQCQVDSQVTMMFWYRQQPGQSLTLIATANQGSEATYESGFVIDKFPISRPNLTFSTLTVSNMSPEDSSIYLCSVVPGQGFYGYTFGSGTRLTVV.